This T cell receptor beta chain is drawn from a study of blood T cell repertoires in COVID-19. Per the germline V gene, CDR1 is KGHSH and CDR2 is LQKENI. V trimming: 3 bases; J trimming: 3 bases; junction bases outside the gene matches: 3. The CDR3 is 14 residues long. The method was immunoSEQ multiplex PCR; TCRdb's version includes in-frame clones alone and lacks a portion of them. The sample lists about 61,000 clones, about 90% seen once, with around 20% in the top ten. This clone was seen a handful of times. The sequencing input was peripheral blood. This rearrangement joins TRBV18 to TRBJ2-7; TRBD1 matches at 9 bases. This sequence originates from a woman over 75 with active COVID-19. For the CDR3, the DNA is TGTGCCAGCTCACCGTTGGGACAGGGCTACGAGCAGTACTTC. It codes for CASSPLGQGYEQYF.